This T cell receptor (beta chain) came from a study of shared clonotypes between healthy human individuals. Study details: Ranging from 18 to 49 in age, donors were two women and three men.

The CDR3 totals 14 residues. Trimming shortened V by 4 bases and J by 4 bases, and 15 bases separated the two germline ends. Germline assignment: CDR1 SGHNT and CDR2 YYREEE (reference sequence). Libraries were prepared by immunoSEQ multiplex PCR; TCRdb keeps only in-frame clonotypes and omits some of them. The sample holds over a million clones, about 96% seen once. The receptor comes from a man aged 30-40 years in good health. The V and J genes are TRBV5-4 and TRBJ2-7; either TRBD1 or TRBD2 may supply D (6 bases each). The material sequenced was naive CD4+ T cells sorted from blood. Described subset: CD45RA+ positively selected. The CDR3 here is CASSPKGGAYEQYF. CDR3 DNA: TGTGCCAGCAGCCCGAAGGGGGGAGCTTACGAGCAGTACTTC.